This T cell receptor (beta chain) was obtained from a study of control samples from healthy donors and cancer patients. The germline V gene has CDR1 SGHRS and CDR2 YFSETQ. V shed 4 bases and J 4 bases; nucleotides not matched to a gene: 12. The CDR3 contains 17 residues. The data were produced by immunoSEQ multiplex PCR, yet TCRdb's version contains in-frame clones alone and is incomplete. The data contain tens of thousands of clones, around 86% of them singletons. This chain joins TRBV5-1 and TRBJ1-5; 9 bases agree with TRBD1. Sequenced sample: blood. This receptor was taken from a woman in her forties or fifties in good health. This CDR3 is CASSPGDRGFLNQPQHF. Here the CDR3 DNA reads TGCGCCAGCAGCCCTGGTGACAGGGGGTTTTTGAATCAGCCCCAGCATTTT.